This paragraph covers one T cell receptor beta chain sequence. Its antigen is currently unknown. Treatment here: some 20 received Ad26.COV2.S at low or high dose, single or two shots; roughly 5 received placebo; per-sample allocation not given. Sampling took place 63 days after the first vaccine or placebo injection. The sample is drawn from a study of Ad26.COV2.S vaccination and SARS-CoV-2 variants. Study-wide context: The study gave Ad26.COV2.S intramuscularly, once or twice 56 days apart.

Generated by immunoSEQ multiplex PCR, the TCRdb table keeps only in-frame clones and is missing some. This sample yields 300,000 to 350,000 clones, of which roughly 90% are seen a single time; 4.5% to 5.5% belongs to the top ten. Germline V gives CDR1 ENHRY, CDR2 SYGVKD. This CDR3 is 13 amino acids long. V lost 7 bases and J 2 bases, leaving 10 bases between the germline ends. Study findings and constraints: Substantial breadth was reportedly displayed by spike-specific CD8+ and CD4+ T cell responses after vaccination. Participants given vaccine showed non-spike TCR breadth similar to that of placebo recipients.

This sample comprised peripheral blood, obtained in a trial of Ad26.COV2.S vaccine versus placebo. The sequence was obtained from a person aged 18 to 65 who received the Ad26.COV2.S COVID-19 vaccine or a placebo. V usage is TRBV10-3 and J usage is TRBJ2-3; no firm D call. The CDR3 DNA is TGTGCCATCACTCGAGACTTCACAGATACGCAGTATTTT. Translating it yields CAITRDFTDTQYF.